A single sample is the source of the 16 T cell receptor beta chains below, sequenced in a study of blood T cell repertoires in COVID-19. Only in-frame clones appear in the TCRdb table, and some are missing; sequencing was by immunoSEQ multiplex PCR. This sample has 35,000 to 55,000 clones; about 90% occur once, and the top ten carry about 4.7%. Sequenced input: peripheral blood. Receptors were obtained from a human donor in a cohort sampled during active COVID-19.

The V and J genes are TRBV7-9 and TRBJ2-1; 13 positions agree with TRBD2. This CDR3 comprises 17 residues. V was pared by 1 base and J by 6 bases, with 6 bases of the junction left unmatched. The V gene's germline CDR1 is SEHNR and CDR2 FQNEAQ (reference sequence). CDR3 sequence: CASSLVEGLAGSNEQFF. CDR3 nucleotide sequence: TGTGCCAGCAGCTTAGTAGAGGGACTAGCGGGGTCCAATGAGCAGTTCTTC.

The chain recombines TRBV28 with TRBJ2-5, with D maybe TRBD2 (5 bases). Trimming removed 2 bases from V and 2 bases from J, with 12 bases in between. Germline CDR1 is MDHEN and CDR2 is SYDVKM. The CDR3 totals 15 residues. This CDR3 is CASSLIGESQETQYF. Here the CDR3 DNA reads TGTGCCAGCAGTTTAATCGGGGAATCTCAAGAGACCCAGTACTTC. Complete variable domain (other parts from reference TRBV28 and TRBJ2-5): DVKVTQSSRYLVKRTGEKVFLECVQDMDHENMFWYRQDPGLGLRLIYFSYDVKMKEKGDIPEGYSVSREKKERFSLILESASTNQTSMYLCASSLIGESQETQYFGPGTRLLVL.

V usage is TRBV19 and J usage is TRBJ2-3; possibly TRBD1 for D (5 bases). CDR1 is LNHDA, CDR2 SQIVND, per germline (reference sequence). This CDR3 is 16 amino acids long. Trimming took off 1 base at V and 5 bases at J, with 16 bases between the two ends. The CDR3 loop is CASSIGTRTPRDTQYF. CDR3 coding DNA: TGTGCCAGTAGTATAGGGACACGGACCCCCAGAGATACGCAGTATTTT.

The CDR3 bases are TGTGCCTGGAGTAATAGGGGTCAGCCCCAGCATTTT. Translated: CAWSNRGQPQHF. The genes are TRBV30 and TRBJ1-5; possible D gene TRBD1, 5 bases. V lost 2 bases, J lost 6 bases, and 8 bases lay in between. The CDR3 is made up of 12 amino acids. Germline CDR1 reads GTSNPN; CDR2 reads SVGIG (reference sequence). Complete variable domain (other parts from reference TRBV30 and TRBJ1-5): SQTIHQWPATLVQPVGSPLSLECTVEGTSNPNLYWYRQAAGRGLQLLFYSVGIGQISSEVPQNLSASRPQDRQFILSSKKLLLSDSGFYLCAWSNRGQPQHFGDGTRLSIL.

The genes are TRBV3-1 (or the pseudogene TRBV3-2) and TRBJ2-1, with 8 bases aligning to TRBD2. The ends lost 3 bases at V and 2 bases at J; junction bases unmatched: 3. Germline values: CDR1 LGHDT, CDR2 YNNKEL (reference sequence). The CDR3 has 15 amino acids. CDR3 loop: CASSQTSETYNEQFF. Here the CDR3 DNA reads TGTGCCAGCAGCCAGACTAGCGAAACCTACAATGAGCAGTTCTTC.

As DNA, the CDR3 is TGTGCCAGCAGGACCGGGGGGAGCTCCTACAATGAGCAGTTCTTC. Translation: CASRTGGSSYNEQFF. The J gene is TRBJ2-1, the V gene TRBV28, with 7 bases that match TRBD2. Germline V CDR1 and CDR2: MDHEN, SYDVKM. J gave up 0 bases and V 6 bases, and 5 bases lay outside the gene matches. The CDR3 extends over 15 amino acids.

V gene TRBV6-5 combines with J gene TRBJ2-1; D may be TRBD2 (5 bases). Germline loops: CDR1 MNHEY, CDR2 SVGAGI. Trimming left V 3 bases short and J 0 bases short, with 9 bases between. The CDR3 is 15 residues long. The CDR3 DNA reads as TGTGCCAGCAGTTATCTAGCCAGCTCCTACAATGAGCAGTTCTTC. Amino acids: CASSYLASSYNEQFF.

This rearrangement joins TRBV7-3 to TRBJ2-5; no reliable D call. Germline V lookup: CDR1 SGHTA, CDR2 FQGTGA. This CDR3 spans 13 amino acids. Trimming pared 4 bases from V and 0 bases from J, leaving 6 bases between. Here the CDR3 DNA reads TGTGCCAGCAGCTCCCTTAACCAAGAGACCCAGTACTTC. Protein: CASSSLNQETQYF.

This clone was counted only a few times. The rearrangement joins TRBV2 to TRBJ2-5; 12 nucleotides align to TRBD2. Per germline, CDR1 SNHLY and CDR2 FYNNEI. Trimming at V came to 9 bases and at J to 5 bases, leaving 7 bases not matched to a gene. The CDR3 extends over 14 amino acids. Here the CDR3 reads CASPGLAGRETQYF. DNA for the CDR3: TGTGCCAGTCCGGGACTAGCGGGTCGGGAGACCCAGTACTTC.

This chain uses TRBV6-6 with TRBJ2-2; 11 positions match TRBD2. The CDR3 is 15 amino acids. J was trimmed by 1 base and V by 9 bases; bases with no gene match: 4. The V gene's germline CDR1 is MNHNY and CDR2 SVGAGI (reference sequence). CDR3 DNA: TGTGCCAGTACAACTAGCGGGAGGAACACCGGGGAGCTGTTTTTT. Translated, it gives CASTTSGRNTGELFF.

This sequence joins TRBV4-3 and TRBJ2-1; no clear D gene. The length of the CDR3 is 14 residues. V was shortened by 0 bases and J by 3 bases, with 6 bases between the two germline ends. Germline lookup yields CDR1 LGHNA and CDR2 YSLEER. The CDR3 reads CASSQESRYNEQFF. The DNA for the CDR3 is TGCGCCAGCAGCCAAGAATCGCGCTACAATGAGCAGTTCTTC.

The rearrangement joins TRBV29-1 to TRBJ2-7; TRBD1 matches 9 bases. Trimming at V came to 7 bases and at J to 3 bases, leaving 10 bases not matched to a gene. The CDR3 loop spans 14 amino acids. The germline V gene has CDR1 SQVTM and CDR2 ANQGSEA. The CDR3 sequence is CSGWDRDKCYEQYF. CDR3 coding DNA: TGCAGCGGGTGGGACAGGGATAAGTGCTACGAGCAGTACTTC.

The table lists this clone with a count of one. The CDR3, as DNA: TGTGCCAGCAGCTTGGGGCGGGAGGGGAACACTGAAGCTTTCTTT. Its protein product is CASSLGREGNTEAFF. V is TRBV5-4 and J is TRBJ1-1; D is unclear. Germline CDR1 reads SGHNT; CDR2 reads YYREEE (reference sequence). The CDR3 totals 15 residues. Trimming removed 0 bases at V and 1 base at J, with 10 bases between.

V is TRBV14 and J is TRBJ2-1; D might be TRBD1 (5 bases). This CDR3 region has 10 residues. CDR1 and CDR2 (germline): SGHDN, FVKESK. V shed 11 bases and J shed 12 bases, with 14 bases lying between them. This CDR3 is CAPRGGSQFF. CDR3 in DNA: TGTGCCCCAAGGGGTGGGTCGCAGTTCTTC.

The CDR3 region has the DNA TGTGCCAGTAGTACGGGACAGGGTGATGCTGAGCAGTTCTTC. It is translated as CASSTGQGDAEQFF. This chain links TRBV19 with TRBJ2-1; TRBD1 aligns across 9 bases. Per germline, CDR1 LNHDA and CDR2 SQIVND (reference sequence). This CDR3 has 14 amino acids. With V trimmed by 4 bases and J by 9 bases, 7 bases remained unmatched.

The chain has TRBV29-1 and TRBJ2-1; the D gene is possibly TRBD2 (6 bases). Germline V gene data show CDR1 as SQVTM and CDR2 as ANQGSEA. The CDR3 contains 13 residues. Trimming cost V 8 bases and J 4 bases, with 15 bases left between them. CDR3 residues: CSPPWDLYNEQFF. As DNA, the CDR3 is TGCAGCCCGCCCTGGGACTTGTACAATGAGCAGTTCTTC.